This T cell receptor beta chain was observed in a study of beta chain features in type 1 diabetes. Overall study context: On cell yields, gender and age, patients and healthy donors were similar. General study results and limits: Moderate but significant shortening of TCRB CDR3s was recorded in all four CD4+ subsets from Type 1 diabetes patients. VDJ junctions sequenced from type 1 diabetes patients showed fewer insertions and more deletions.

A few counts support this clone. No antigen is known for it. The germline gives CDR1 LNHNV, CDR2 YYDKDF (reference sequence). The CDR3 loop spans 14 amino acids. Expressed TCRB transcripts were sequenced after all isolated RNA was converted to cDNA. Clones were sequenced by immunoSEQ multiplex PCR, and TCRdb holds only the in-frame ones, with some missing. The sample has some 160,000 clones, 8% to 8.5% seen once. The receptor was isolated from a woman aged 18-29 years with type 1 diabetes. The chain carries TRBV15 and TRBJ2-5; 9 nucleotides align to TRBD2. The last part of the DNA fits TRBJ2-7 better; the J call may be wrong. Sequencing was done on a sample of central memory CD4+ T cells from blood. CDR3 in amino acids: CATSLSPSGDEQYF. The CDR3 bases are TGTGCCACCAGCCTCTCCCCTAGCGGGGACGAGCAGTACTTC.